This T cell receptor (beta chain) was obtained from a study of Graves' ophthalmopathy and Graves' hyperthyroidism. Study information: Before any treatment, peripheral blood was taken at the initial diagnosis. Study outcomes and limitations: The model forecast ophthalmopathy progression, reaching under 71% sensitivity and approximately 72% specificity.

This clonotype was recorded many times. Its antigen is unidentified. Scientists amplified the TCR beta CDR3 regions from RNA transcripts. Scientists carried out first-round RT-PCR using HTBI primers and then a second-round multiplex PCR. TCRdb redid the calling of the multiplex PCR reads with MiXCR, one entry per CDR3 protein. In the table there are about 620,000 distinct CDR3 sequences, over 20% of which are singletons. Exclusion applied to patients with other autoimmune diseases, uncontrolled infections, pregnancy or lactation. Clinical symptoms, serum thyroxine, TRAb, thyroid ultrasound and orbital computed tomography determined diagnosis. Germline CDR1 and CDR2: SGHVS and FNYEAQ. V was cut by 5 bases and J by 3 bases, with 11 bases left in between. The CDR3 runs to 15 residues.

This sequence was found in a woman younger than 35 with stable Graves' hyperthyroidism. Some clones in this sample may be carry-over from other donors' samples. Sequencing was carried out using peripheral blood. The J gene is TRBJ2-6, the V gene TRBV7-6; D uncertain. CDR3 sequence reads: CASSPTQGGANVLTF. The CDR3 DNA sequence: TGTGCCAGCAGCCCTACCCAAGGTGGGGCCAACGTCCTGACTTTC. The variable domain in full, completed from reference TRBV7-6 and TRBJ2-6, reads GAGVSQSPRYKVTKRGQDVALRCDPISGHVSLYWYRQALGQGPEFLTYFNYEAQQDKSGLPNDRFSAERPEGSISTLTIQRTEQRDSAMYRCASSPTQGGANVLTFGAGSRLTVL.